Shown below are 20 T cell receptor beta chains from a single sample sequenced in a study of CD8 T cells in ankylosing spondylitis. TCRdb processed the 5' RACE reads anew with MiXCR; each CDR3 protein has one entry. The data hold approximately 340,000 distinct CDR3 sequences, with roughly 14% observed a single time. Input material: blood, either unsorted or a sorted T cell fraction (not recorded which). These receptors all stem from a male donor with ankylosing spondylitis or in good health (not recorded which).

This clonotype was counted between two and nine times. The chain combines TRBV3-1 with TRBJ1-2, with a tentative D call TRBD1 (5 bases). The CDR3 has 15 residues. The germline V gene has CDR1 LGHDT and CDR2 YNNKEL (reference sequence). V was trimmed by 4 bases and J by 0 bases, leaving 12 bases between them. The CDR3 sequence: CASSPGTDSNYGYTF. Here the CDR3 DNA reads TGTGCCAGCAGCCCCGGGACGGATTCTAACTATGGCTACACCTTC.

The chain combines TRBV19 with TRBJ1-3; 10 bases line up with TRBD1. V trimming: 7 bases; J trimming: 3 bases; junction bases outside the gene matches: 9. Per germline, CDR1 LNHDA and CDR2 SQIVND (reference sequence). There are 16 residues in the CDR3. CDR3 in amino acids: CASTKPGTGDGNTIYF. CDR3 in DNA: TGTGCCAGTACCAAACCCGGGACAGGGGATGGAAACACCATATATTTT.

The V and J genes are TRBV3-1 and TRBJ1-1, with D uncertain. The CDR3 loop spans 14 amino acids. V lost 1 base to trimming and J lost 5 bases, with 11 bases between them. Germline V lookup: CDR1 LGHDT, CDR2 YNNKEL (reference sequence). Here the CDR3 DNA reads TGTGCCAGCAGCCAAGTGGGGTCGGAAACTGAAGCTTTCTTT. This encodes CASSQVGSETEAFF. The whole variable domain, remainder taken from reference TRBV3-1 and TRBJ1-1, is DTAVSQTPKYLVTQMGNDKSIKCEQNLGHDTMYWYKQDSKKFLKIMFSYNNKELIINETVPNRFSPKSPDKAHLNLHINSLELGDSAVYFCASSQVGSETEAFFGQGTRLTVV.

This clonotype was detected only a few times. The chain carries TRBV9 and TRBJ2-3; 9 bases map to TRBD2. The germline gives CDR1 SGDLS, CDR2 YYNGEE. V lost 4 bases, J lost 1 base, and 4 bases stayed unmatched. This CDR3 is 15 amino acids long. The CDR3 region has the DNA TGTGCCAGCAGCCTCTGGACTAGCGGCACAGATACGCAGTATTTT. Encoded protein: CASSLWTSGTDTQYF.

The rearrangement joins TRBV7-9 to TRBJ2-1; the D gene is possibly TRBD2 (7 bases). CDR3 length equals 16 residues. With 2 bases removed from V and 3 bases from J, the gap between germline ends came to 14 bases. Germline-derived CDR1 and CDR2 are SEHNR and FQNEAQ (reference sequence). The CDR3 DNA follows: TGTGCCAGCAGCTTATCGCGGGGAGGGGGCTACAATGAGCAGTTCTTC. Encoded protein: CASSLSRGGGYNEQFF.

The CDR3 DNA follows: TGTGCCACCAGTGATTCCACTAGCGGGGGACACAATGAGCAGTTCTTC. As protein: CATSDSTSGGHNEQFF. The V and J genes are TRBV24-1 and TRBJ2-1, with TRBD2 identical over 11 bases. The CDR3 extends over 16 amino acids. V was clipped by 2 bases and J by 5 bases; unmatched bases: 4. In germline, CDR1 is KGHDR, CDR2 SFDVKD.

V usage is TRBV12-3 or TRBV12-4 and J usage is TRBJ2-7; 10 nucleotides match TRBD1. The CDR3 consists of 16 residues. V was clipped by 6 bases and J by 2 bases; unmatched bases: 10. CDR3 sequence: CASRGTGDFPPYEQYF. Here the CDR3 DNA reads TGTGCCAGCAGAGGGACAGGGGATTTCCCCCCCTACGAGCAGTACTTC.

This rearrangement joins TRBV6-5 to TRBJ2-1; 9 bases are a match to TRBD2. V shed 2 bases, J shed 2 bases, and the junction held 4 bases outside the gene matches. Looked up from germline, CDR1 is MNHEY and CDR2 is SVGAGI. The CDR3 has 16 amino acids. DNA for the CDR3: TGTGCCAGCAGTTACGGGGGGACTAGCCCCTACAATGAGCAGTTCTTC. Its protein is CASSYGGTSPYNEQFF.

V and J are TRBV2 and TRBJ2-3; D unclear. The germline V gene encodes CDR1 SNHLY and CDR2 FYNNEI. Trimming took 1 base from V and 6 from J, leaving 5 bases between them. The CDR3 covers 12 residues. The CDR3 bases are TGTGCCAGCAGTGAAGGTGCGGATACGCAGTATTTT. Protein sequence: CASSEGADTQYF.

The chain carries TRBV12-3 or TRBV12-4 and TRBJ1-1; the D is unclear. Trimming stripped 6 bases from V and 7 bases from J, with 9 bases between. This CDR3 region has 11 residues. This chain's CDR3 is CASRNVYEAFF. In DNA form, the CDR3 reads TGTGCCAGCAGGAACGTGTATGAAGCTTTCTTT.

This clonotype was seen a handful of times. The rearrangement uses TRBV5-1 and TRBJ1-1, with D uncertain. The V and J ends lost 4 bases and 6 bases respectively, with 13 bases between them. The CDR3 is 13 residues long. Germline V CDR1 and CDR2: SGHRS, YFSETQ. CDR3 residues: CASSAGPGSEAFF. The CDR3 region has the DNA TGCGCCAGCAGCGCGGGCCCCGGCTCTGAAGCTTTCTTT.

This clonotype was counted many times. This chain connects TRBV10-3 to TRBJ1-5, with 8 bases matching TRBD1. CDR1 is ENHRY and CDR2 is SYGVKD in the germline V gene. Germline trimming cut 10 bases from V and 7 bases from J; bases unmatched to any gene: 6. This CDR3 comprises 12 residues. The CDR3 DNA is TGTGCCACCAGACAGGGGAACCAGCCCCAGCATTTT. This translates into CATRQGNQPQHF.

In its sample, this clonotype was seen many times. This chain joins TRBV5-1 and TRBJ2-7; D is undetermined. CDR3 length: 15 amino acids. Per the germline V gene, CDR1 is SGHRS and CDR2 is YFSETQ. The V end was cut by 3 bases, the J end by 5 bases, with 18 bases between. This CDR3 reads CASSSGPNPWDEQYF. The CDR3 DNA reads TGCGCCAGCAGCTCTGGGCCAAACCCCTGGGACGAGCAGTACTTC.

In DNA, the CDR3 is TGTGCCAGCAGTTACTCCGGGCGGGCGACGGATACGCAGTATTTT. This sequence encodes CASSYSGRATDTQYF. This rearrangement joins TRBV6-5 to TRBJ2-3; a weak D match, TRBD2 (5 bases). Germline V gene lookup returns CDR1 MNHEY and CDR2 SVGAGI. CDR3 size: 15 residues. The V end was cut by 0 bases, the J end by 6 bases, with 13 bases between.

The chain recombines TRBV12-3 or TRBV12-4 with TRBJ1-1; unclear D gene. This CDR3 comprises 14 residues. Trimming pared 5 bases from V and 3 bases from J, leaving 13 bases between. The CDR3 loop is CASSREGSYTEAFF. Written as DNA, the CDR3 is TGTGCCAGCAGTCGAGAAGGGTCATACACTGAAGCTTTCTTT.

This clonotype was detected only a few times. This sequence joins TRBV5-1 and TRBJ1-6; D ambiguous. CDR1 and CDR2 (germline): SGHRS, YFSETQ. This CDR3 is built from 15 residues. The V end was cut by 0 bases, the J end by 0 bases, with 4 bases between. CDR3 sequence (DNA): TGCGCCAGCAGCTTGGTGGGCTCCTATAATTCACCCCTCCACTTT. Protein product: CASSLVGSYNSPLHF.

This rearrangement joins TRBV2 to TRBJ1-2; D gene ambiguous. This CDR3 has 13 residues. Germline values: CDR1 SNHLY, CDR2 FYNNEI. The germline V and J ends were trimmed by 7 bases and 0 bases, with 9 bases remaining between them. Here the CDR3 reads CASIRRTNYGYTF. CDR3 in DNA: TGTGCCAGCATACGGAGAACTAACTATGGCTACACCTTC.

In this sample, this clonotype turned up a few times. The CDR3 reads CASRDDRATNEKLFF. The CDR3 DNA is TGCGCCAGCAGAGATGACCGCGCAACTAATGAAAAACTGTTTTTT. V and J are TRBV4-1 and TRBJ1-4, with D hard to call. The CDR3 is 15 residues long. Germline-derived CDR1 and CDR2 are MGHRA and YSYEKL. The germline V and J ends were trimmed by 6 bases and 0 bases, with 11 bases remaining between them.

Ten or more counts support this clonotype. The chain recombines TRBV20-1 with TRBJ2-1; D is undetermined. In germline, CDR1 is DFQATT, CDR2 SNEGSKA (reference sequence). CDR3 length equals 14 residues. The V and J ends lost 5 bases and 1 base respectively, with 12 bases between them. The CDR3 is CSAELLGSYNEQFF. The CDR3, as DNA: TGCAGTGCTGAACTACTGGGGTCCTACAATGAGCAGTTCTTC.

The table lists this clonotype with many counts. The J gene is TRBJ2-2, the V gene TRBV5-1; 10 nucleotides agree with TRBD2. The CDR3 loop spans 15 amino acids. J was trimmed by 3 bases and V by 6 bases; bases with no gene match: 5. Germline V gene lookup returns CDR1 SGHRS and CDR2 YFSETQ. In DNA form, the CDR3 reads TGCGCCAGCACCAGGCTAGCGGGGGACACCGGGGAGCTGTTTTTT. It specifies CASTRLAGDTGELFF.